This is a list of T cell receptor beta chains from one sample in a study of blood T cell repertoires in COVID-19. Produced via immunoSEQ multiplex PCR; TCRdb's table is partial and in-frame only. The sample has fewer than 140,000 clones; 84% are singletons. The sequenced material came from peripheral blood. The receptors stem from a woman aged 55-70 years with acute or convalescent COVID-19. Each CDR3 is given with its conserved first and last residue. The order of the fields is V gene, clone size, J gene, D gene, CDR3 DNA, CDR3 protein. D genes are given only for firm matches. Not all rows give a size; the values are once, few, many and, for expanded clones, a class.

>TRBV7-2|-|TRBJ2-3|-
TGTGCCAGCAGCTTAGATTCGGCCATAGGGGCAGATACGCAGTATTTT
CASSLDSAIGADTQYF
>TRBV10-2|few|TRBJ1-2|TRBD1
TGCGCCAGCAGGGGACAGGTCTATGGCTACACCTTC
CASRGQVYGYTF
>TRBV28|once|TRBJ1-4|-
TGTGCCAGCAGTTTGAGGGGGGGCGGTAATGAAAAACTGTTTTTT
CASSLRGGGNEKLFF
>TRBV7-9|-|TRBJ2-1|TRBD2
TGTGCCAGCAGCTTAAGTTACCTAGCGGCATACAATGAGCAGTTCTTC
CASSLSYLAAYNEQFF
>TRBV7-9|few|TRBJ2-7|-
TGTGCCAGCAGCTTCTCAGGGGACGAGCAGTACTTC
CASSFSGDEQYF
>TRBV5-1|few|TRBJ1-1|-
TGCGCCAGCAGCTTGACAGATTTAACTGAAGCTTTCTTT
CASSLTDLTEAFF
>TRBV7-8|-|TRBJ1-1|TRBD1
TGTGCCAGCAGCCCAAGGACAGGGGAGGCTGAAGCTTTCTTT
CASSPRTGEAEAFF
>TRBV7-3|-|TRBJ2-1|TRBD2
TGTGCCAGCAGCTTAGGACTAGCCCCTTTTGATGAGCAGTTCTTC
CASSLGLAPFDEQFF
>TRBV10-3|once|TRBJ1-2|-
TGTGCCATCACCCCGGACAGAAACTATGGCTACACCTTC
CAITPDRNYGYTF
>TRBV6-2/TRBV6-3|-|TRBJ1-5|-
TGTGCCAGCAGCCCGGTGGGAGGTCAGCCCCAGCATTTT
CASSPVGGQPQHF
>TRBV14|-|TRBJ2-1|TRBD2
TGTGCCAGCAGCCTCGGGACTAGCGCATACAATGAGCAGTTCTTC
CASSLGTSAYNEQFF
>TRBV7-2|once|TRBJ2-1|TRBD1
TGTGCCAGCAGCTTAGAACAGGGGGGATACAATGAGCAGTTCTTC
CASSLEQGGYNEQFF
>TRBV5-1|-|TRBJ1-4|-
TGCGCCAGCAGCTTTGAGGGGGCTAATGAAAAACTGTTTTTT
CASSFEGANEKLFF
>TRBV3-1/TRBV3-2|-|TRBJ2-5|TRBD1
TGTGCCAGCAGCCGACAGGGGGGAGAGACCCAGTACTTC
CASSRQGGETQYF
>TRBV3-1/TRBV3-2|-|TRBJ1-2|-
TGTGCCAGCAGCCAAGATTCAGTTTTTTCCACCTTC
CASSQDSVFSTF
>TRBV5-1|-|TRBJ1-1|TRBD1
TGCGCCAGCAGCTTGGAGCCCCGTCTCGTGGACAGGGGAGGGAACACTGAAGCTTTCTTT
CASSLEPRLVDRGGNTEAFF
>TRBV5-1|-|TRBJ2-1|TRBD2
TGCGCCAGCAGCCCGGACGGCGCGGGAGGGTTCTTC
CASSPDGAGGFF
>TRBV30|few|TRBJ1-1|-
TGTGCCTGGAACCCCCAGGTGAACACTGAAGCTTTCTTT
CAWNPQVNTEAFF
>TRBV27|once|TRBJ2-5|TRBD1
TGTGCCAGCAGTAGCCCGACAGGGACAGAGACCCAGTACTTC
CASSSPTGTETQYF
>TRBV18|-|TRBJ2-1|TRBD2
TGTGCCAGCTCACCAATATCCGATAGCGGGCTGAACAATGAGCAGTTCTTC
CASSPISDSGLNNEQFF
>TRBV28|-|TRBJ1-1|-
TGTGCCAGCAGTCACACTCCAGGTGTAACTGAAGCTTTCTTT
CASSHTPGVTEAFF
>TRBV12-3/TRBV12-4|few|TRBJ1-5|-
TGTGCCAGCAGTTCAGGTCCGGCTTCAGCCCAGCATTTT
CASSSGPASAQHF
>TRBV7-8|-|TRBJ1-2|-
TGTGCCAGCAGCTTATATGACAGACCTAACTATGGCTACACCTTC
CASSLYDRPNYGYTF
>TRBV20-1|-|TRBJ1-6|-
TGCAGTGCTAGTGTATCAAAGGAAGGGAGGGATAATTCACCCCTCCACTTT
CSASVSKEGRDNSPLHF
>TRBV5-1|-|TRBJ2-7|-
TGCGCCAGCAGCTTGGACAGGGAAGGGTACGAGCAGTACTTC
CASSLDREGYEQYF
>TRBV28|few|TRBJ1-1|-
TGTGCCAGCAGTTTATCCGGTTGGAGGGGGAACACTGAAGCTTTCTTT
CASSLSGWRGNTEAFF
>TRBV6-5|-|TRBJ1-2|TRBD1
TGTGCCAGCAGTCTGACAGGGGAGGGCTACACCTTC
CASSLTGEGYTF
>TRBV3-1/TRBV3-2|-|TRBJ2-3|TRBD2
TGTGCCAGCAGCCAGGGACTAGCGGGAGGATTTGATACGCAGTATTTT
CASSQGLAGGFDTQYF
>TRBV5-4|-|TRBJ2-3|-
TGTGCCAGCAGCTTGGAGTCACAGCCCACAGATACGCAGTATTTT
CASSLESQPTDTQYF
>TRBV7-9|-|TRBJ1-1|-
TGTGCCAGCAGCTCCGGTACCTACACTGAAGCTTTCTTT
CASSSGTYTEAFF
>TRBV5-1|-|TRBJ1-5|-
TGCGCCAGCAGCAAGGAGGTGGGTGGGAATCAGCCCCAGCATTTT
CASSKEVGGNQPQHF
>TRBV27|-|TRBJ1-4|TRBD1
TGTGCCAGCAGTTTATGGGGACAGACAACAACTAATGAAAAACTGTTTTTT
CASSLWGQTTTNEKLFF
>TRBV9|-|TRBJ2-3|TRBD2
TGTGCCAGCAGCGTAGACGGGGGGGCTTTATACGATACGCAGTATTTT
CASSVDGGALYDTQYF
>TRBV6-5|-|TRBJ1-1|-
TGTGCCAGCACCAACCCGTCTGCGGGCAACACTGAAGCTTTCTTT
CASTNPSAGNTEAFF
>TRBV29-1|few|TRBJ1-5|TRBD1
TGCAGCGCCGGGACAGGGGGGGATCAGCCCCAGCATTTT
CSAGTGGDQPQHF
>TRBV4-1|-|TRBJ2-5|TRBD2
TGCGCCAGCAGCCAGCTAGCGGGGGGGAGGGAGACCCAGTACTTC
CASSQLAGGRETQYF
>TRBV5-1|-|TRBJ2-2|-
TGCGCCAGCAGCTTGGGTCGGACTACCCTCGGGGAGCTGTTTTTT
CASSLGRTTLGELFF
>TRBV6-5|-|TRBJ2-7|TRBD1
TGTGCCAGCAGAGGACAGGGCGTAATTTCCTACGAGCAGTACTTC
CASRGQGVISYEQYF
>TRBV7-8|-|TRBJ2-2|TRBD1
TGTGCCAGCACCTGGCTACAGGGGGCCGGCGGGGAGCTGTTTTTT
CASTWLQGAGGELFF
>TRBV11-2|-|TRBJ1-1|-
TGTGCCAGCAGCCCGTATGACAGCTTAGCAAAAGCTTTCTTT
CASSPYDSLAKAFF
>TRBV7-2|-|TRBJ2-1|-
TGTGCCAGCAGCTTTTCGAGCGCTAGCTCCTACAATGAGCAGTTCTTC
CASSFSSASSYNEQFF
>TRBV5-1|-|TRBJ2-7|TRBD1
TGCGCCAGCAGCTTGGTAGGGGGCGGGTTGAACGAGCAGTACTTC
CASSLVGGGLNEQYF
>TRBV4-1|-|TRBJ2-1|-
TGCGCCAGCAGCCAATACGGGACACCGTACAATGAGCAGTTCTTC
CASSQYGTPYNEQFF
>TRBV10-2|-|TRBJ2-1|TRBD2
TGCGCCAGCGACCCGGGACTAGTCGGTGGTACTAGTGAGCAGTTCTTC
CASDPGLVGGTSEQFF
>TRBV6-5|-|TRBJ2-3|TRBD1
TGTGCCAGCAGGCAGACAGGGGGCGCGGAAGATACGCAGTATTTT
CASRQTGGAEDTQYF
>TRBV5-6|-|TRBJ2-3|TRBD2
TGTGCCAGCAGCTTTTCGATAGCGCGGGGGACAGATACGCAGTATTTT
CASSFSIARGTDTQYF
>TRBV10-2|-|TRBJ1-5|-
TGCGCCAGCAGCCCCGGGACAAGGAATCAGCCCCAGCATTTT
CASSPGTRNQPQHF
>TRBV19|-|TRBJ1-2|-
TGTGCCAGTAGTTACAGGAACTATGGCTACACCTTC
CASSYRNYGYTF
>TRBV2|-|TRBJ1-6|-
TGTGCCAGCAGTGCACCCCTTGTCGAGTTCTCCTATAATTCACCCCTCCACTTT
CASSAPLVEFSYNSPLHF
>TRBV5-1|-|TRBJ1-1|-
TGCGCCAGCAGCTTTGAACAGGGAGTCCGGATGAACACTGAAGCTTTCTTT
CASSFEQGVRMNTEAFF
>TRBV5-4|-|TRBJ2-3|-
TGTGCCAGCAGCCAGGGGCGACAGGGCACAGATACGCAGTATTTT
CASSQGRQGTDTQYF
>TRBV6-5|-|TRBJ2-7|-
TGTGCCAGCAGTTACAGGGAGGACTACGAGCAGTACTTC
CASSYREDYEQYF
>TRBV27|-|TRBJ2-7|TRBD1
TGTGCCAGCAGTTTATCGGGACAGGGGTACTACGAGCAGTACTTC
CASSLSGQGYYEQYF
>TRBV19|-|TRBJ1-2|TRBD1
TGTGCCAGTAGATCCCAGGGGGCGAATGGCTACACCTTC
CASRSQGANGYTF
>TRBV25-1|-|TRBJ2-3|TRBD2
TGTGCCAGCAGTGATTTGGCGGGAGATGCAGATACGCAGTATTTT
CASSDLAGDADTQYF
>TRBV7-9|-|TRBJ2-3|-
TGTGCCAGCAGCTTAGATGGGGGCCCCACAGATACGCAGTATTTT
CASSLDGGPTDTQYF
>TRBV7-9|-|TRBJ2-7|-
TGTGCCAGCAGCTCCCGGACACCCTACGAGCAGTACTTC
CASSSRTPYEQYF
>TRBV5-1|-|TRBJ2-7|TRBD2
TGCGCCAGCAGTCGTACTAGCGGGACCTACTACGAGCAGTACTTC
CASSRTSGTYYEQYF
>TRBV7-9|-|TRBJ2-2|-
TGTGCCAGCAGCTGGGGCAGAACGAACACCGGGGAGCTGTTTTTT
CASSWGRTNTGELFF
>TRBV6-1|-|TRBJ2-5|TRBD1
TGTGCCAGCAGTGAGGGGACAGGTTGGGGAGAGACCCAGTACTTC
CASSEGTGWGETQYF